The rows below give T cell receptor beta chains drawn from one sample of a study of CD8+ T cells in alopecia areata. This table comes from immunoSEQ multiplex PCR, and its TCRdb copy is limited to in-frame clones, with some not included. The sample holds under 350,000 clones, 55% to 70% seen once. This material consisted of CD4+ T cells sorted from blood, taken at week 24, from a patient treated with tofacitinib. Every receptor here comes from a human donor with alopecia areata. Both conserved end residues are part of each CDR3. A D gene is named only where the DNA matches it firmly. Not all rows give a size; the values are once, few, many and, for expanded clones, a class.

J gene: TRBJ1-2
D gene: .
clone size: .
V gene: TRBV4-1
CDR3 protein: CASSQILQGGYTF
CDR3 DNA: TGCGCCAGCAGCCAGATTTTACAGGGCGGCTACACCTTC

J gene: TRBJ1-1
D gene: .
clone size: .
V gene: TRBV7-2
CDR3 protein: CASSLLWNTEAFF
CDR3 DNA: TGTGCCAGCAGCTTACTGTGGAACACTGAAGCTTTCTTT

J gene: TRBJ2-5
D gene: TRBD2
clone size: .
V gene: TRBV10-3
CDR3 protein: CAISEGGGGKETQYF
CDR3 DNA: TGTGCCATCAGTGAGGGAGGCGGGGGGAAAGAGACCCAGTACTTC

J gene: TRBJ1-5
D gene: .
clone size: .
V gene: TRBV20-1
CDR3 protein: CSVDQPQHF
CDR3 DNA: TGCAGTGTAGATCAGCCCCAGCATTTT

J gene: TRBJ1-6
D gene: .
clone size: .
V gene: TRBV7-8
CDR3 protein: CASSLDRGANSPLHF
CDR3 DNA: TGTGCCAGCAGCCTCGACCGGGGCGCAAATTCACCCCTCCACTTT

J gene: TRBJ2-1
D gene: .
clone size: few
V gene: TRBV7-2
CDR3 protein: CASSLERYLNEQFF
CDR3 DNA: TGTGCCAGCAGCTTAGAACGGTACCTCAATGAGCAGTTCTTC

J gene: TRBJ1-1
D gene: TRBD1
clone size: .
V gene: TRBV7-9
CDR3 protein: CASSYLTGTPEAFF
CDR3 DNA: TGTGCCAGCAGCTACTTGACAGGGACCCCTGAAGCTTTCTTT

J gene: TRBJ2-2
D gene: .
clone size: .
V gene: TRBV5-1
CDR3 protein: CASSLQRGTGELFF
CDR3 DNA: TGCGCCAGCAGCTTGCAGCGCGGCACCGGGGAGCTGTTTTTT

J gene: TRBJ2-5
D gene: .
clone size: .
V gene: TRBV7-2
CDR3 protein: CASSLSWGKETQYF
CDR3 DNA: TGTGCCAGCAGCTTATCCTGGGGTAAAGAGACCCAGTACTTC

J gene: TRBJ1-2
D gene: .
clone size: .
V gene: TRBV6-5
CDR3 protein: CASSYSSTPGYTF
CDR3 DNA: TGTGCCAGCAGTTACTCGTCCACGCCTGGCTACACCTTC

J gene: TRBJ2-1
D gene: .
clone size: .
V gene: TRBV7-2
CDR3 protein: CASSSERQVVNEQFF
CDR3 DNA: TGTGCCAGCAGCTCCGAAAGACAGGTCGTCAATGAGCAGTTCTTC

J gene: TRBJ2-2
D gene: .
clone size: .
V gene: TRBV5-1
CDR3 protein: CASSPEVQDTGELFF
CDR3 DNA: TGCGCCAGCAGCCCGGAAGTCCAGGACACCGGGGAGCTGTTTTTT

J gene: TRBJ1-6
D gene: .
clone size: .
V gene: TRBV30
CDR3 protein: CAWSTSVSSYNSPLHF
CDR3 DNA: TGTGCCTGGAGTACGTCAGTAAGCTCCTATAATTCACCCCTCCACTTT

J gene: TRBJ2-2
D gene: .
clone size: .
V gene: TRBV29-1
CDR3 protein: CSVGFAGLDTGELFF
CDR3 DNA: TGCAGCGTCGGCTTTGCAGGGTTGGACACCGGGGAGCTGTTTTTT

J gene: TRBJ1-4
D gene: .
clone size: .
V gene: TRBV30
CDR3 protein: CAWSDTGFGRRLFF
CDR3 DNA: TGTGCCTGGAGTGATACGGGGTTCGGTAGGAGGCTGTTTTTT

J gene: TRBJ1-4
D gene: .
clone size: .
V gene: TRBV6-6
CDR3 protein: CASSFGVEKLFF
CDR3 DNA: TGTGCCAGCAGTTTCGGGGTCGAAAAACTGTTTTTT

J gene: TRBJ2-3
D gene: TRBD2
clone size: few
V gene: TRBV7-2
CDR3 protein: CASSSSLAGFTDTQYF
CDR3 DNA: TGTGCCAGCAGTTCCTCCCTAGCGGGGTTCACAGATACGCAGTATTTT

J gene: TRBJ1-1
D gene: .
clone size: .
V gene: TRBV29-1
CDR3 protein: CSVLGDGGKNTEAFF
CDR3 DNA: TGCAGCGTTTTGGGGGACGGGGGGAAAAACACTGAAGCTTTCTTT

J gene: TRBJ2-2
D gene: .
clone size: few
V gene: TRBV2
CDR3 protein: CASRRIVASGGELFF
CDR3 DNA: TGTGCCAGCAGGCGGATTGTTGCGAGCGGCGGGGAGCTGTTTTTT

J gene: TRBJ1-5
D gene: TRBD1
clone size: .
V gene: TRBV6-1
CDR3 protein: CASSEREGAGNQPQHF
CDR3 DNA: TGTGCCAGCAGTGAAAGGGAGGGGGCAGGCAATCAGCCCCAGCATTTT

J gene: TRBJ1-6
D gene: .
clone size: .
V gene: TRBV11-2
CDR3 protein: CASTVPGHNNSPLHF
CDR3 DNA: TGTGCCAGCACAGTACCGGGACACAATAATTCACCCCTCCACTTT

J gene: TRBJ1-6
D gene: .
clone size: few
V gene: TRBV6-5
CDR3 protein: CATGSSYNSPLHF
CDR3 DNA: TGTGCCACTGGGAGCTCCTATAATTCACCCCTCCACTTT

J gene: TRBJ2-1
D gene: .
clone size: .
V gene: TRBV7-9
CDR3 protein: CASSFPRSGANEQFF
CDR3 DNA: TGTGCCAGCAGCTTCCCGAGGAGTGGGGCCAATGAGCAGTTCTTC

J gene: TRBJ1-3
D gene: .
clone size: few
V gene: TRBV6-6
CDR3 protein: CASSGHKGNTIYF
CDR3 DNA: TGTGCCAGCAGTGGCCACAAGGGAAACACCATATATTTT

J gene: TRBJ1-6
D gene: .
clone size: .
V gene: TRBV5-1
CDR3 protein: CASSLEGGYNSPLHF
CDR3 DNA: TGCGCCAGCAGCTTGGAGGGGGGATATAATTCACCCCTCCACTTT

J gene: TRBJ2-7
D gene: .
clone size: few
V gene: TRBV7-2
CDR3 protein: CASSLGDKTYEQYF
CDR3 DNA: TGTGCCAGCAGTCTAGGGGACAAGACCTACGAGCAGTACTTC

J gene: TRBJ1-2
D gene: .
clone size: few
V gene: TRBV7-9
CDR3 protein: CASAGRYGYTF
CDR3 DNA: TGTGCCAGCGCGGGGAGGTACGGCTACACCTTC

J gene: TRBJ2-5
D gene: .
clone size: few
V gene: TRBV6-1
CDR3 protein: CASALGGETQYF
CDR3 DNA: TGTGCCAGCGCCCTCGGTGGGGAGACCCAGTACTTC

J gene: TRBJ2-1
D gene: .
clone size: few
V gene: TRBV7-2
CDR3 protein: CASHLGGAVEYNEQFF
CDR3 DNA: TGTGCCAGCCACCTGGGGGGGGCCGTCGAGTACAATGAGCAGTTCTTC